Below are 2 T cell receptor beta chains sequenced from a single sample in a study of shared clonotypes between healthy human individuals. The repertoire was sequenced with immunoSEQ multiplex PCR; TCRdb's copy has only in-frame clones and lacks some. The sample contains 2 million to 2.5 million clones, 85% to 95% of which appear only once. The sequenced material came from naive CD4+ T cells from PBMCs. Subset of the sample: CD45RA+ positively selected. These receptors all come from a man younger than 30 in good health. Some clones in this sample may be carry-over from other donors' samples.

The chain recombines TRBV5-1 with TRBJ1-1; D is possibly TRBD1 (5 bases). Trimming removed 0 bases from V and 6 bases from J, with 12 bases in between. Germline CDR1 reads SGHRS; CDR2 reads YFSETQ. The CDR3 runs 14 residues. CDR3 coding DNA: TGCGCCAGCAGCTTGGCCGGGACCCCCCCTGAAGCTTTCTTT. Protein: CASSLAGTPPEAFF.

The V call is TRBV9, the J call TRBJ2-7; D remains unclear. Trimming removed 6 bases from V and 6 bases from J, with 13 bases in between. The CDR3 has 12 amino acids. Germline-derived CDR1 and CDR2 are SGDLS and YYNGEE. For the CDR3, the DNA is TGTGCCAGCACCCTAAACCCCAGCGAGCAGTACTTC. Translating it yields CASTLNPSEQYF.